This paragraph reports one TCR beta chain. Its antigen remains undetermined. Base qualities are not at hand, and no much larger clone is one base apart. This sample's time point label indicates: baseline before first vaccination. Samples from vaccinated people were obtained from the UK trials COV001 and COV002, which included a single-blind randomized controlled phase 2/3 trial of AZD1222 (ChAdOx1 nCoV-19) in healthy adults. For TCRbeta chain sequencing, PBMC samples were collected from trial participants at day 0 and at day 28 after the second dose. The data were obtained in a study of T cell responses to AZD1222 COVID-19 vaccine (TCRdb year 2021). Broadly, across the study: AZD1222 recipients given second doses at about 4 weeks or at about 12 weeks were pooled, since spike-specific TCR depth and breadth were not found to differ between the two schedules. A total of 230 to 250 trial participants underwent TCR sequencing, of whom about 210 received two doses of AZD1222 and some 25 received two doses of the MenACWY control vaccine. Trial participants were enrolled by age into subgroups of 18-55, 56-69 and 70-plus years, and around 150, 28 and 57 TCR-sequenced participants, respectively, were included in these subgroups. Overall study results and their limits: Conclusions about previously exposed vaccinees are limited, since just a handful of AZD1222 recipients were seropositive for SARS-CoV-2 at baseline. The vaccine-associated CD4 TCRs covered the entire spike protein, and the dominant responses fell in regions 160-218 and 743-854. Epitopes outside the regions mutated in the B.1.351 and B.1.1.7 variants were reportedly recognized by nearly half of the unique spike-specific TCRs. Because no day 14 peak-response samples were available, the repertoires could be characterized only after the peak T cell response. A significant rise in spike-specific TCR breadth and depth was observed after two AZD1222 doses relative to day 0 and relative to MenACWY recipients. In the small 56-69-year group, the increase in depth fell short of significance, most likely because of low power. Participants were mostly white British and included more females than males, and it was suggested by the authors that clonal diversity may have been underestimated.

The CDR3 regions of human TCRbeta chains were analyzed by immunosequencing. The paper's data handling went like this. TCRs in the repertoires were matched against a reference library of SARS-CoV-2-specific TCRs that had been generated with the MIRA antigen-specificity platform. Breadth was defined as the fraction of unique TCRs that were SARS-CoV-2-associated. Depth was defined as the fraction of total T cells that were SARS-CoV-2-associated. Using the MIRA data, every spike-specific TCR was mapped to the spike region that the TCR reacted to and assigned to either a CD4 or a CD8 class. Log10-transformed breadth and depth values were compared by one-way ANOVA with Sidak's multiple comparisons tests. The clones in this table, taken by TCRdb from immuneACCESS, are in-frame only. Not every clone is retained; where verified, under half of the shortfall comes from an unresolved V gene, and the cause of the rest is unknown. The DNA gave D and trimming, while V, J and clone size come from that table. In this sample the table shows around 100,000 clones, 80% to 95% of which occur a single time. Of the sample, about 1.5% is held by the ten largest clones.

From the cysteine up to the phenylalanine, the CDR3 has a length of 15 residues. Only the CDR3 DNA stays, 45 bases, in frame from base 1. Reading the germline V gene (reference sequence) gives CDR1 MNHNY and CDR2 SVGAGI. Here V drops 0 bases and J drops 1 base, and the junction holds 1 base not matched to any gene. This receptor was identified in an adult in good health. The specimen was peripheral blood, collected on day 0 of AZD1222 vaccination. In this chain, TRBV6-6 is recombined with TRBJ1-2, with 8 central nucleotides matching TRBD1. The sequenced DNA is TGTGCCAGCAGTTACTCGACAGGGGATAACTATGGCTACACCTTC. It translates to CASSYSTGDNYGYTF.